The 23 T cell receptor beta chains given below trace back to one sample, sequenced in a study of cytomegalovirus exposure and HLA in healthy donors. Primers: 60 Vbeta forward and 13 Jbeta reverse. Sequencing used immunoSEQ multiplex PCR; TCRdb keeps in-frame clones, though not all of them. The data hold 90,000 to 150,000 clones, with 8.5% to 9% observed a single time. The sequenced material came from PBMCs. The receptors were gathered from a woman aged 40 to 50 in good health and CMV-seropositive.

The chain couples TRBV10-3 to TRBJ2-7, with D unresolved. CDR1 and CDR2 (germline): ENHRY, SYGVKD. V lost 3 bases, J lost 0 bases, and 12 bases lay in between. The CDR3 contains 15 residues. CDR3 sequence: CAISEAWSGSYEQYF. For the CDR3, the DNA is TGTGCCATCAGTGAAGCCTGGTCAGGCTCCTACGAGCAGTACTTC.

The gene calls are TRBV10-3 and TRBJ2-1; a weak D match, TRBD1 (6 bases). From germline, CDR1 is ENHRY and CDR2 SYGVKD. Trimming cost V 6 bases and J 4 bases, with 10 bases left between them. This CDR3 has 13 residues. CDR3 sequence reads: CAISHDRYNEQFF. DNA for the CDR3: TGTGCCATCAGCCATGACAGGTACAATGAGCAGTTCTTC.

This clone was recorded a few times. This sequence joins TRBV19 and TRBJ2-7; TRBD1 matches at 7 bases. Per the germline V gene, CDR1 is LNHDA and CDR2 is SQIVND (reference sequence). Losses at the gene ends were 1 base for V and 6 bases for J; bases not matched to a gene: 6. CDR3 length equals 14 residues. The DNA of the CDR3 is TGTGCCAGTAGTATAGGACCAGACAGGGCCGAGCAGTACTTC. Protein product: CASSIGPDRAEQYF.

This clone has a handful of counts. The CDR3 region is CASSQRLSPASYEQYF. CDR3 bases: TGTGCCAGCAGCCAGCGGCTTTCCCCCGCTTCCTACGAGCAGTACTTC. The chain is built from TRBV14 and TRBJ2-7; D not resolved. The CDR3 is 16 amino acids. Trimming removed 3 bases at V and 1 base at J, with 16 bases between. Germline V gene lookup returns CDR1 SGHDN and CDR2 FVKESK.

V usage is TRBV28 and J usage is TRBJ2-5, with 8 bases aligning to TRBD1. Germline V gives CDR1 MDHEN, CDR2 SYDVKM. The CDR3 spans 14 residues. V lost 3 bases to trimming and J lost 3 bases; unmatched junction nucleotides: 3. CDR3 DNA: TGTGCCAGCAGTTTCTCGGACAGGGAAGAGACCCAGTACTTC. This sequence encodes CASSFSDREETQYF.

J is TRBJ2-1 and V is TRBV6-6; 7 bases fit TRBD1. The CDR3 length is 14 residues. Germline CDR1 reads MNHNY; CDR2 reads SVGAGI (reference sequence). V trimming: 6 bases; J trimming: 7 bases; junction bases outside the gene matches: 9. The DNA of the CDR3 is TGTGCCAGCAGCCCGACAGGGCGAACTAATGAGCAGTTCTTC. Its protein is CASSPTGRTNEQFF.

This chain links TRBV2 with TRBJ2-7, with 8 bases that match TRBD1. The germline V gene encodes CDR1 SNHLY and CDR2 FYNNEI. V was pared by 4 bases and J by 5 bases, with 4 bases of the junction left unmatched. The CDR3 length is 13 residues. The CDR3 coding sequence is TGTGCCAGCAGTGGGACAGGGCTGAACGAGCAGTACTTC. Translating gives CASSGTGLNEQYF. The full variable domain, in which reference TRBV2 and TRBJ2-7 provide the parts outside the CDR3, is EPEVTQTPSHQVTQMGQEVILRCVPISNHLYFYWYRQILGQKVEFLVSFYNNEISEKSEIFDDQFSVERPDGSNFTLKIRSTKLEDSAMYFCASSGTGLNEQYFGPGTRLTVT.

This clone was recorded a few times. The CDR3 coding sequence is TGTGCCAGTTCTAGCGGGGGATACGAGCAGTACTTC. Translated: CASSSGGYEQYF. The chain combines TRBV6-1 with TRBJ2-7; TRBD2 aligns across 10 bases. J lost 4 bases, V lost 9 bases, and 3 bases had no gene match. The CDR3 is 12 residues long. The germline gives CDR1 MNHNS, CDR2 SASEGT.

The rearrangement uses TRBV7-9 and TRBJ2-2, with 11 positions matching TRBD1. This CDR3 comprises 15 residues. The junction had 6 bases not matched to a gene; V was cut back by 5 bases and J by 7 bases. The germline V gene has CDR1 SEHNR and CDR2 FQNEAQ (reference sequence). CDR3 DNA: TGTGCCAGCAGCGTATCCGGGACAGGGGGCGGGGAGCTGTTTTTT. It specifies CASSVSGTGGGELFF.

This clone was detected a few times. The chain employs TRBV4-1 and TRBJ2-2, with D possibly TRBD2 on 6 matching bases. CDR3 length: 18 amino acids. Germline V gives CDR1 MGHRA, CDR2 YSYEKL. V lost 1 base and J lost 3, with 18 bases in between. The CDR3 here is CASSQGWAGRTDTGELFF. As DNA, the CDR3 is TGCGCCAGCAGCCAAGGGTGGGCAGGGAGGACTGACACCGGGGAGCTGTTTTTT.

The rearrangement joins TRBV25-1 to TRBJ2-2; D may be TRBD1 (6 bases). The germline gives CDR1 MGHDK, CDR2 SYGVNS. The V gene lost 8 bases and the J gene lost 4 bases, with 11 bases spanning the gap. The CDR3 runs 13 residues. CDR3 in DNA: TGTGCCAGCCTGGGGGCGAGCACCGGGGAGCTGTTTTTT. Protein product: CASLGASTGELFF. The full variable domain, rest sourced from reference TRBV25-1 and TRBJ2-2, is EADIYQTPRYLVIGTGKKITLECSQTMGHDKMYWYQQDPGMELHLIHYSYGVNSTEKGDLSSESTVSRIRTEHFPLTLESARPSHTSQYLCASLGASTGELFFGEGSRLTVL.

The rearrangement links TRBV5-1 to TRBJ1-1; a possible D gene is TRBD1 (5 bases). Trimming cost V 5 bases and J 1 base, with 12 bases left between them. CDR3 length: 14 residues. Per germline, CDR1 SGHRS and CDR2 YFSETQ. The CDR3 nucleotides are TGCGCCAGCAGAGCCGCGACAGAGAACACTGAAGCTTTCTTT. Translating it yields CASRAATENTEAFF. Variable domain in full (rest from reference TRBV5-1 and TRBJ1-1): KAGVTQTPRYLIKTRGQQVTLSCSPISGHRSVSWYQQTPGQGLQFLFEYFSETQRNKGNFPGRFSGRQFSNSRSEMNVSTLELGDSALYLCASRAATENTEAFFGQGTRLTVV.

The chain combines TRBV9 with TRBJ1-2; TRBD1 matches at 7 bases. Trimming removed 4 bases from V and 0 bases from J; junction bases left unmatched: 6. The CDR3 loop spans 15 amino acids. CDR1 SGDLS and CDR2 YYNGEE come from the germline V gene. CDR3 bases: TGTGCCAGCAGCCGGACGACAGGGTCTAACTATGGCTACACCTTC. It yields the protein CASSRTTGSNYGYTF.

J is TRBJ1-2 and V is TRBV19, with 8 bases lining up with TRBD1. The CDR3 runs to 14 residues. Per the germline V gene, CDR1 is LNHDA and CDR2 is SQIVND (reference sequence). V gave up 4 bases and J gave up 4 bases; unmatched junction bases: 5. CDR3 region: CASSTDRVFYGYTF. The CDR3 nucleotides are TGTGCCAGTAGTACGGACAGGGTTTTCTATGGCTACACCTTC.

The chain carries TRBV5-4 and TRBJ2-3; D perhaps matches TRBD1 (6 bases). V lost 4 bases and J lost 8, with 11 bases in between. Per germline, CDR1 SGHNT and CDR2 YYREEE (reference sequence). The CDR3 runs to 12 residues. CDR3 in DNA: TGTGCCAGCAGCATAGGACAGTTTACGCAGTATTTT. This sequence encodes CASSIGQFTQYF.

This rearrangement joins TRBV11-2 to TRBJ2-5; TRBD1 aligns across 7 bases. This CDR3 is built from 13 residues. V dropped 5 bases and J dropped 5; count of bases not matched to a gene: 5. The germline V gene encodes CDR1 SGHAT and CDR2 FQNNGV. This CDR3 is CASSRDRSETQYF. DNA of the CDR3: TGTGCCAGCAGCCGGGACAGAAGCGAGACCCAGTACTTC.

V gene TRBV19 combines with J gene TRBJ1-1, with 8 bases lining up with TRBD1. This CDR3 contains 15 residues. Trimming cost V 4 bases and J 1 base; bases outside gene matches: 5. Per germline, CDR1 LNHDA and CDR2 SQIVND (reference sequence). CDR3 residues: CASSNGQGENTEAFF. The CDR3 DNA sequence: TGTGCCAGTAGTAACGGACAGGGTGAGAACACTGAAGCTTTCTTT.

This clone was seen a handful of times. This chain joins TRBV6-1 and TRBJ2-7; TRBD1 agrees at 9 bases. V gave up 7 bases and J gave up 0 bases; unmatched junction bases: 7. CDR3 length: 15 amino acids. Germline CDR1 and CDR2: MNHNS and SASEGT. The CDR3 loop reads CASKTGTGYSYEQYF. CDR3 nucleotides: TGTGCCAGCAAGACCGGGACAGGGTACTCCTACGAGCAGTACTTC.

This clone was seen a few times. The CDR3 reads CASSYSFEQYF. Written as DNA, the CDR3 is TGTGCCAGCAGCTACAGCTTCGAGCAGTACTTC. The chain employs TRBV7-9 and TRBJ2-7, with D hard to call. V was cut by 4 bases and J by 6 bases, with 7 bases left in between. Germline V gives CDR1 SEHNR, CDR2 FQNEAQ (reference sequence). The CDR3 extends over 11 amino acids.

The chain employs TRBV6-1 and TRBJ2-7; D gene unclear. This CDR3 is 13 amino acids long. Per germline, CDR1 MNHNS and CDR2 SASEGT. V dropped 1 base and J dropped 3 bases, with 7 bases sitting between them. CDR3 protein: CASSEETGYEQYF. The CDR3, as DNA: TGTGCCAGCAGTGAAGAAACCGGCTACGAGCAGTACTTC.

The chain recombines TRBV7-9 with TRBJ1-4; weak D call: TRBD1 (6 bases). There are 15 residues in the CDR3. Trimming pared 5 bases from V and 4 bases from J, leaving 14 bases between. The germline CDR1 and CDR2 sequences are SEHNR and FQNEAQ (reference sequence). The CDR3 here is CASSEGGGSNEKLFF. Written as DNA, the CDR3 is TGTGCCAGCAGCGAAGGGGGGGGAAGTAATGAAAAACTGTTTTTT.

CDR3 nucleotide sequence: TGTGCCAGCAGCCTTGACAGCCTCGAGCAGTACTTC. It encodes CASSLDSLEQYF. This chain links TRBV7-9 with TRBJ2-5; D might be TRBD1 (5 bases). The DNA matches TRBJ2-7 better at its end, which makes the J call doubtful. Germline lookup yields CDR1 SEHNR and CDR2 FQNEAQ (reference sequence). The CDR3 covers 12 residues.

The CDR3 here is CASSLWRGTGELFF. CDR3 DNA: TGTGCCAGCAGCCTGTGGAGGGGCACCGGGGAGCTGTTTTTT. The chain carries TRBV6-1 and TRBJ2-2; tentative D call: TRBD2 (6 bases). The CDR3 length is 14 residues. Trimming cost V 6 bases and J 4 bases, with 12 bases left between them. Germline lookup yields CDR1 MNHNS and CDR2 SASEGT.